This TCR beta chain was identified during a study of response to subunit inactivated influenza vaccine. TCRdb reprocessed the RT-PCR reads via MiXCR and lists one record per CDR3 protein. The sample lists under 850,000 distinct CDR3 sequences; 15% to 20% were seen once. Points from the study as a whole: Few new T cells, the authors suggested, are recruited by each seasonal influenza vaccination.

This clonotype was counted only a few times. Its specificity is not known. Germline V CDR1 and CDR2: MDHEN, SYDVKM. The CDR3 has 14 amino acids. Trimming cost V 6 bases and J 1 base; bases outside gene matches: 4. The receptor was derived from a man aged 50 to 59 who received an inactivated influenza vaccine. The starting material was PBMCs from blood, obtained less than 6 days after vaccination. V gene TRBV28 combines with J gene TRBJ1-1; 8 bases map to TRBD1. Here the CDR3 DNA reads TGTGCCAGCAGCTCGGGACAGGCGAACACTGAAGCTTTCTTT. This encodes CASSSGQANTEAFF.